The 31 T cell receptor beta chains below were found in one sample sequenced in a study of cytomegalovirus exposure and HLA in healthy donors. 13 Jbeta primers and 60 Vbeta primers were used for the PCR. Sequencing was performed with immunoSEQ multiplex PCR; in TCRdb, only in-frame clones are kept and a portion is missing. The sample lists about 190,000 clones; around 80% were seen once. Input material: PBMCs. All receptors come from a man aged 35-49 years in good health and CMV-seropositive.

The chain combines TRBV11-3 with TRBJ2-1, with 8 bases fitting TRBD2. J lost 7 bases, V lost 5 bases, and 10 bases had no gene match. Germline loops: CDR1 SGHNT, CDR2 YENEEA. This CDR3 has 15 residues. CDR3 loop: CASSEQRRGANEQFF. The CDR3 coding sequence is TGTGCCAGCAGCGAACAAAGGCGGGGGGCTAATGAGCAGTTCTTC. The full variable domain, with the rest looked up from reference TRBV11-3 and TRBJ2-1, is EAGVVQSPRYKIIEKKQPVAFWCNPISGHNTLYWYLQNLGQGPELLIRYENEEAVDDSQLPKDRFSAERLKGVDSTLKIQPAELGDSAVYLCASSEQRRGANEQFFGPGTRLTVL.

V usage is TRBV28 and J usage is TRBJ1-3; D unresolved. The CDR3 is 15 amino acids. Germline V gene sequence: CDR1 MDHEN, CDR2 SYDVKM. Trimming took 7 bases from V and 5 from J, leaving 18 bases between them. This chain's CDR3 is CASNSEGALRNTIYF. CDR3 bases: TGTGCCAGCAACTCCGAGGGCGCTTTGAGAAACACCATATATTTT.

This rearrangement joins TRBV28 to TRBJ1-2, with D maybe TRBD1 (6 bases). This CDR3 is built from 13 residues. Trimming shortened V by 6 bases and J by 4 bases, and 12 bases separated the two germline ends. Germline V gene data show CDR1 as MDHEN and CDR2 as SYDVKM. CDR3 coding DNA: TGTGCCAGCAGCCCCGGACAGATCTATGGCTACACCTTC. It is translated as CASSPGQIYGYTF.

This clone has a single count. The genes are TRBV19 and TRBJ2-2; the D is unclear. The ends were cut back, 4 bases at V and 6 bases at J, with 9 bases in the middle. Germline CDR1 and CDR2: LNHDA and SQIVND (reference sequence). The CDR3 is made up of 13 amino acids. The CDR3 region is CASSSQVAGELFF. In nucleotides, the CDR3 is TGTGCCAGTAGTAGTCAGGTTGCCGGGGAGCTGTTTTTT.

The rearrangement uses TRBV28 and TRBJ1-5; maybe TRBD1 (5 bases). V lost 4 bases and J 5 bases, leaving 12 bases between the germline ends. This CDR3 contains 14 residues. Germline values: CDR1 MDHEN, CDR2 SYDVKM. CDR3 residues: CASSSGFQYQPQHF. The CDR3 nucleotides are TGTGCCAGCAGTTCAGGGTTTCAATATCAGCCCCAGCATTTT.

There are a few counts of this clone. The J gene is TRBJ2-1, the V gene TRBV2; the match to TRBD2 covers 11 bases. The CDR3 is 14 residues long. Per the germline V gene, CDR1 is SNHLY and CDR2 is FYNNEI. Germline trimming cut 6 bases from V and 9 bases from J; bases unmatched to any gene: 7. This CDR3 reads CASSDGLAGSEQFF. CDR3 DNA: TGTGCCAGCAGCGACGGACTAGCGGGTTCTGAGCAGTTCTTC.

The chain employs TRBV29-1 and TRBJ2-7, with a weak D call TRBD2 (6 bases). V shed 7 bases and J shed 1 base, with 17 bases lying between them. CDR1 and CDR2 (germline): SQVTM, ANQGSEA. The CDR3 has 14 amino acids. The CDR3 DNA is TGCAGCGCCGTCGGGGGAAGGCGGTCCTACGAGCAGTACTTC. Protein sequence: CSAVGGRRSYEQYF.

V gene TRBV28 combines with J gene TRBJ1-5, with 9 bases aligning to TRBD1. CDR3 size: 14 residues. Per germline, CDR1 MDHEN and CDR2 SYDVKM. Trimming at V came to 5 bases and at J to 5 bases, leaving 4 bases not matched to a gene. This CDR3 reads CASSQGQGDQPQHF. The CDR3 nucleotides read TGTGCCAGCAGTCAGGGACAGGGAGATCAGCCCCAGCATTTT.

The chain carries TRBV9 and TRBJ2-3; TRBD2 matches 9 bases. The CDR3 sequence is 17 residues long. The germline V gene has CDR1 SGDLS and CDR2 YYNGEE. J was trimmed by 2 bases and V by 0 bases; bases with no gene match: 7. CDR3 coding DNA: TGTGCCAGCAGCGTAGGAGGGGCGGGGGGGCCCACAGATACGCAGTATTTT. It specifies CASSVGGAGGPTDTQYF. The full variable domain, completed using reference TRBV9 and TRBJ2-3, is DSGVTQTPKHLITATGQRVTLRCSPRSGDLSVYWYQQSLDQGLQFLIQYYNGEERAKGNILERFSAQQFPDLHSELNLSSLELGDSALYFCASSVGGAGGPTDTQYFGPGTRLTVL.

In the case of this clone: Other nucleotide sequences from this sample produce the same CDR3. This chain uses TRBV6-5 with TRBJ1-2; TRBD1 matches 7 bases. This CDR3 is built from 12 residues. Trimming removed 5 bases from V and 4 bases from J; junction bases left unmatched: 1. Per germline, CDR1 MNHEY and CDR2 SVGAGI. The DNA for the CDR3 is TGTGCCAGCAGTGGGGACAGCTATGGCTACACCTTC. Its protein product is CASSGDSYGYTF.

The V call is TRBV18, the J call TRBJ2-2, with D tentatively TRBD1 (6 bases). V was clipped by 3 bases and J by 6 bases, with 11 bases between them. This CDR3 spans 14 amino acids. The germline V gene encodes CDR1 KGHSH and CDR2 LQKENI. The CDR3 is CASSPAGEPGELFF. The CDR3, as DNA: TGTGCCAGCTCACCGGCAGGGGAACCCGGGGAGCTGTTTTTT.

The chain links TRBV7-3 to TRBJ2-2, with 11 nucleotides matching TRBD2. The V and J ends lost 0 bases and 6 bases, in that order; junction bases with no gene match: 6. This CDR3 comprises 17 residues. From germline, CDR1 is SGHTA and CDR2 FQGTGA. This chain's CDR3 is CASSLTLAGAGAGELFF. For the CDR3, the DNA is TGTGCCAGCAGCTTAACACTAGCGGGGGCCGGGGCCGGGGAGCTGTTTTTT.

This clone was observed once. The chain joins TRBV6-5 to TRBJ1-1, with D possibly matching TRBD1 (6 bases). Trimming stripped 0 bases from V and 3 bases from J, with 11 bases between. The CDR3 extends over 15 amino acids. Germline loops: CDR1 MNHEY, CDR2 SVGAGI. The DNA for the CDR3 is TGTGCCAGCAGTTACTCTTGGGGGCTTGACACTGAAGCTTTCTTT. This encodes CASSYSWGLDTEAFF.

This clone was recorded a few times. V usage is TRBV7-3 and J usage is TRBJ2-3; perhaps TRBD2 as D (7 bases). The CDR3 contains 15 residues. The germline CDR1 and CDR2 sequences are SGHTA and FQGTGA. V was clipped by 2 bases and J by 2 bases, with 11 bases between them. In DNA form, the CDR3 reads TGTGCCAGCAGCTTAGACGGGGGGCCCACAGATACGCAGTATTTT. Protein product: CASSLDGGPTDTQYF.

CDR3 amino acids: CASSSGLGETQYF. The CDR3 DNA reads as TGCGCCAGCAGCTCGGGACTAGGGGAGACCCAGTACTTC. The chain joins TRBV5-1 to TRBJ2-5; 8 bases align to TRBD2. J was trimmed by 5 bases and V by 3 bases; bases with no gene match: 3. Looked up from germline, CDR1 is SGHRS and CDR2 is YFSETQ. This CDR3 region has 13 residues. The complete variable domain, with remaining parts taken from reference TRBV5-1 and TRBJ2-5, reads KAGVTQTPRYLIKTRGQQVTLSCSPISGHRSVSWYQQTPGQGLQFLFEYFSETQRNKGNFPGRFSGRQFSNSRSEMNVSTLELGDSALYLCASSSGLGETQYFGPGTRLLVL.

The chain employs TRBV6-5 and TRBJ1-2; D is possibly TRBD1 (6 bases). V lost 5 bases to trimming and J lost 6 bases, with 16 bases between them. This CDR3 spans 14 amino acids. Per germline, CDR1 MNHEY and CDR2 SVGAGI. CDR3 DNA: TGTGCCAGCAGTCCCGAGTTAAGGGGGAATGGCTACACCTTC. Encoded protein: CASSPELRGNGYTF.

The chain couples TRBV10-1 to TRBJ1-2; tentative D call: TRBD1 (6 bases). Germline lookup yields CDR1 WNHNN and CDR2 SYGVQD (reference sequence). The CDR3 runs 14 residues. Trimming removed 4 bases at V and 7 bases at J, with 16 bases between. The CDR3 bases are TGCGCCAGCAGTGGACAGGCCCATCTTGGTGGCTACACCTTC. Its protein is CASSGQAHLGGYTF.

The rearrangement uses TRBV18 and TRBJ2-1; D is perhaps TRBD1 (6 bases). V lost 6 bases and J 4 bases, leaving 10 bases between the germline ends. This CDR3 region has 13 residues. The germline V gene encodes CDR1 KGHSH and CDR2 LQKENI. The CDR3, as DNA: TGTGCCAGCTCCCGGACAGCGTACAATGAGCAGTTCTTC. Its protein product is CASSRTAYNEQFF.

The J gene is TRBJ1-4, the V gene TRBV19; unclear D gene. The ends were cut back, 6 bases at V and 2 bases at J, with 10 bases in the middle. The CDR3 runs 14 residues. Per germline, CDR1 LNHDA and CDR2 SQIVND (reference sequence). As DNA, the CDR3 is TGTGCCAGTAGGGAGGACGGCACTAATGAAAAACTGTTTTTT. Protein sequence: CASREDGTNEKLFF.

V gene TRBV7-6 combines with J gene TRBJ1-1; no reliable D call. V shed 1 base and J shed 3 bases, with 12 bases lying between them. This CDR3 has 15 amino acids. The germline V gene has CDR1 SGHVS and CDR2 FNYEAQ. CDR3 amino acids: CASSLGGLPDTEAFF. CDR3 coding DNA: TGTGCCAGCAGCTTAGGAGGATTACCTGACACTGAAGCTTTCTTT.

The chain links TRBV7-8 to TRBJ2-2; 8 bases map to TRBD2. CDR1 and CDR2 (germline): SGHVS, FQNEAQ. With V trimmed by 5 bases and J by 2 bases, 1 base remained unmatched. There are 14 residues in the CDR3. CDR3 nucleotides: TGTGCCAGCAGCCGGACTAGCAACACCGGGGAGCTGTTTTTT. Amino acid sequence: CASSRTSNTGELFF.

The CDR3 coding sequence is TGTGCCGGACCTTTGGGGGCGGGCTATGGCTACACCTTC. It is translated as CAGPLGAGYGYTF. V and J are TRBV30 and TRBJ1-2; TRBD1 might be the D (6 bases). V was shortened by 8 bases and J by 4 bases, with 17 bases between the two germline ends. Looked up from germline, CDR1 is GTSNPN and CDR2 is SVGIG (reference sequence). The CDR3 contains 13 residues.

This chain joins TRBV28 and TRBJ1-1; a weak D match, TRBD1 (5 bases). The V gene's germline CDR1 is MDHEN and CDR2 SYDVKM. The V end lost 2 bases, the J end lost 1 base, and 8 bases lay between the germline ends. There are 14 residues in the CDR3. Here the CDR3 DNA reads TGTGCCAGCAGTTTAGGGCAGGGGAACACTGAAGCTTTCTTT. Its protein is CASSLGQGNTEAFF. The variable domain in full, with the rest retrieved from reference TRBV28 and TRBJ1-1, is DVKVTQSSRYLVKRTGEKVFLECVQDMDHENMFWYRQDPGLGLRLIYFSYDVKMKEKGDIPEGYSVSREKKERFSLILESASTNQTSMYLCASSLGQGNTEAFFGQGTRLTVV.

The chain has TRBV28 and TRBJ1-5; TRBD1 aligns across 9 bases. Unmatched junction bases numbered 8, after V lost 11 bases and J lost 6 bases. There are 13 residues in the CDR3. CDR1 and CDR2 from the germline V gene are MDHEN and SYDVKM. The CDR3 DNA reads as TGTGCCGGGGGACAGGGCCTCGTTCAGCCCCAGCATTTT. Residues: CAGGQGLVQPQHF.

The genes are TRBV5-1 and TRBJ2-3, with TRBD1 matching over 7 bases. Germline V CDR1 and CDR2: SGHRS, YFSETQ. The CDR3 has 16 residues. V shed 0 bases and J 1 base; nucleotides not matched to a gene: 5. CDR3 nucleotides: TGCGCCAGCAGCTTGGCCCGAGGGGGCCGCACAGATACGCAGTATTTT. Translation: CASSLARGGRTDTQYF.

The chain links TRBV11-3 to TRBJ1-6; no firm D call. V was cut by 8 bases and J by 7 bases, with 12 bases left in between. Germline CDR1 reads SGHNT; CDR2 reads YENEEA. The CDR3 is 13 amino acids. As DNA, the CDR3 is TGTGCCAGCTCCAACGGGGTAAATTCACCCCTCCACTTT. Amino acids: CASSNGVNSPLHF.

The genes are TRBV29-1 and TRBJ2-7, with D tentatively TRBD1 (5 bases). The germline CDR1 and CDR2 sequences are SQVTM and ANQGSEA. This CDR3 comprises 11 residues. Trimming left V 6 bases short and J 4 bases short, with 10 bases between. The CDR3 loop reads CSVQAHYEQYF. The CDR3, as DNA: TGCAGCGTACAGGCACATTACGAGCAGTACTTC.

This rearrangement joins TRBV27 to TRBJ2-1; D uncertain. V lost 5 bases to trimming and J lost 2 bases, with 10 bases between them. CDR3 size: 14 residues. CDR1 and CDR2 (germline): MNHEY, SMNVEV (reference sequence). CDR3 nucleotide sequence: TGTGCCAGCAGTGAGTTAATTACCTACAATGAGCAGTTCTTC. Its translation: CASSELITYNEQFF.

The sample holds a few counts of this clone. This chain uses TRBV7-8 with TRBJ2-1; 7 nucleotides align to TRBD2. Trimming removed 9 bases from V and 3 bases from J; junction bases left unmatched: 8. The germline V gene has CDR1 SGHVS and CDR2 FQNEAQ. This CDR3 has 14 amino acids. The CDR3 nucleotides read TGTGCCAGTTTTGGGGGGGGAAACTACAATGAGCAGTTCTTC. This sequence encodes CASFGGGNYNEQFF.

The chain employs TRBV7-3 and TRBJ2-3; tentatively, D is TRBD1 (6 bases). The CDR3 has 15 residues. V was clipped by 0 bases and J by 5 bases, with 12 bases between them. CDR1 is SGHTA and CDR2 is FQGTGA in the germline V gene. CDR3 in DNA: TGTGCCAGCAGCTTAACGCGGACCAGGGGAGATACGCAGTATTTT. Amino acid sequence: CASSLTRTRGDTQYF.

This chain connects TRBV10-3 to TRBJ1-1, with 7 bases aligning to TRBD1. The V gene's germline CDR1 is ENHRY and CDR2 SYGVKD. The CDR3 sequence is 14 residues long. The J segment lost 0 bases and the V segment lost 8 bases, leaving 6 bases of the junction unmatched. This CDR3 is CAIGQESMNTEAFF. The CDR3 DNA follows: TGTGCCATCGGACAGGAATCCATGAACACTGAAGCTTTCTTT.